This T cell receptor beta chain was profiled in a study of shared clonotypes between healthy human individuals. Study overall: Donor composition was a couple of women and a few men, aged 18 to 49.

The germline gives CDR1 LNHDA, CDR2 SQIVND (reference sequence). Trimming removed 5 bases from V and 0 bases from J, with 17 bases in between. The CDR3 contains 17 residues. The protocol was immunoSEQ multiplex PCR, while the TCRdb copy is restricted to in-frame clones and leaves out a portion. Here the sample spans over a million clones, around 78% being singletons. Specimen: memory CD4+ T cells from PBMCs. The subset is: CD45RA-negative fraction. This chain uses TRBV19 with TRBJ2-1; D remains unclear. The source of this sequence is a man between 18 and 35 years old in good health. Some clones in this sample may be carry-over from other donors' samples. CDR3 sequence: CASSSQPIRSSYNEQFF. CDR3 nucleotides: TGTGCCAGTAGTTCCCAACCCATCCGGAGCTCCTACAATGAGCAGTTCTTC.